This TCR beta chain was identified in a study of cytotoxic CD8 clonotypes in ibrutinib-treated CLL. Study at large: Included were approximately 10 relapsed/refractory and about 15 treatment-naive patients, of whom approximately 18 were IGHV unmutated.

The repertoire was sequenced with immunoSEQ multiplex PCR; TCRdb's copy has only in-frame clones and lacks some. This table holds approximately 140,000 clones, 80% to 95% found once. V was shortened by 3 bases and J by 3 bases, with 11 bases between the two germline ends. Germline CDR1 is KGHSH and CDR2 is LQKENI. The CDR3 is 14 amino acids. The material was PBMCs, obtained after 12 months of ibrutinib treatment. This sequence originates from a human donor with chronic lymphocytic leukemia. V gene TRBV18 combines with J gene TRBJ1-1; weak D call: TRBD1 (5 bases). This chain's CDR3 is CASSPRGTDTEAFF. CDR3 in DNA: TGTGCCAGCTCACCTCGGGGGACCGACACTGAAGCTTTCTTT.